The next 30 T cell receptor beta chains were all read from a single sample in a study of blood T cell repertoires in COVID-19. This table comes from immunoSEQ multiplex PCR, and its TCRdb copy is limited to in-frame clones, with some not included. The sample has some 380,000 clones, more than 75% seen once. The sample comprised peripheral blood. The origin of the receptors is a human donor with acute or convalescent COVID-19. The donor label of this sample is uncertain.

The rearrangement uses TRBV28 and TRBJ1-1, with D unresolved. The V gene's germline CDR1 is MDHEN and CDR2 SYDVKM. The CDR3 is 14 residues long. V was trimmed by 6 bases and J by 5 bases, leaving 16 bases between them. CDR3 loop: CASRYTEAGTEAFF. As DNA, the CDR3 is TGTGCCAGCAGGTATACAGAGGCGGGGACTGAAGCTTTCTTT. Full variable domain (remainder filled in from reference TRBV28 and TRBJ1-1): DVKVTQSSRYLVKRTGEKVFLECVQDMDHENMFWYRQDPGLGLRLIYFSYDVKMKEKGDIPEGYSVSREKKERFSLILESASTNQTSMYLCASRYTEAGTEAFFGQGTRLTVV.

The V gene is TRBV6-5, the J gene TRBJ1-2, with TRBD1 identical over 7 bases. J gave up 8 bases and V 4 bases, and 7 bases lay outside the gene matches. The CDR3 totals 13 residues. Germline CDR1 is MNHEY and CDR2 is SVGAGI. The CDR3 region has the DNA TGTGCCAGCAGTTCGGACAGGATTCGAGGCTACACCTTC. Encoded protein: CASSSDRIRGYTF.

The V call is TRBV28, the J call TRBJ2-7; D may be TRBD1 (6 bases). V was cut by 6 bases and J by 3 bases, with 9 bases left in between. The CDR3 has 12 amino acids. Germline CDR1 MDHEN, CDR2 SYDVKM. CDR3 sequence: CASRDSYYEQYF. The CDR3, as DNA: TGTGCCAGCAGGGACAGCTACTACGAGCAGTACTTC.

The chain couples TRBV2 to TRBJ1-4; the D gene is possibly TRBD1 (5 bases). Germline loops: CDR1 SNHLY, CDR2 FYNNEI. The V end lost 0 bases, the J end lost 11 bases, and 13 bases lay between the germline ends. The CDR3 spans 14 residues. CDR3 DNA sequence: TGTGCCAGCAGTGAAGCTGGAGGGGCCGGGAAACTGTTTTTT. Translated: CASSEAGGAGKLFF.

This clone was recorded once. CDR3 nucleotides: TGTGCCAGCAGCCCCGGACAGTCTCGGGAGCAGTACTTC. It codes for CASSPGQSREQYF. The chain is built from TRBV6-5 and TRBJ2-7; a possible D gene is TRBD1 (6 bases). CDR1 and CDR2 from the germline V gene are MNHEY and SVGAGI. CDR3 length: 13 residues. V lost 6 bases and J lost 7, with 16 bases in between.

V gene TRBV7-2 combines with J gene TRBJ2-5, with TRBD2 matching 8 bases. J lost 5 bases, V lost 3 bases, and 8 bases had no gene match. Germline V gene sequence: CDR1 SGHTA, CDR2 FQGNSA. The CDR3 runs to 15 residues. CDR3: CASSFSGGPGETQYF. The CDR3 region has the DNA TGTGCCAGCAGCTTCAGCGGGGGTCCCGGTGAGACCCAGTACTTC.

The chain joins TRBV6-1 to TRBJ2-1; 9 bases line up with TRBD2. The CDR3 length is 14 residues. Germline V gives CDR1 MNHNS, CDR2 SASEGT. Germline trimming cut 5 bases from V and 10 bases from J; bases unmatched to any gene: 9. CDR3 in DNA: TGTGCCAGCAGTATGACTAGCGGCTCCCTAGAGCAGTTCTTC. It specifies CASSMTSGSLEQFF.

The V gene is TRBV18, the J gene TRBJ1-6, with a possible D match to TRBD1 (6 bases). This CDR3 is 16 amino acids long. Germline-derived CDR1 and CDR2 are KGHSH and LQKENI. Trimming shortened V by 1 base and J by 7 bases, and 14 bases separated the two germline ends. CDR3 in DNA: TGTGCCAGCTCACCACAGGGCCTGGGACACAATTCACCCCTCCACTTT. The encoded protein is CASSPQGLGHNSPLHF.

The chain is built from TRBV7-8 and TRBJ2-7, with D unresolved. The ends were cut back, 1 base at V and 4 bases at J, with 14 bases in the middle. Germline assignment: CDR1 SGHVS and CDR2 FQNEAQ. CDR3 size: 15 residues. Here the CDR3 DNA reads TGTGCCAGCAGCTTAGGTGAGGCAAGTTTTTACGAGCAGTACTTC. This sequence encodes CASSLGEASFYEQYF.

This clone was seen a few times. The chain carries TRBV6-6 and TRBJ1-5; 7 bases line up with TRBD1. V lost 4 bases, J lost 8 bases, and 11 bases stayed unmatched. The CDR3 covers 15 residues. Germline V gives CDR1 MNHNY, CDR2 SVGAGI (reference sequence). CDR3 sequence reads: CASSSQQGIREPQHF. The CDR3 coding sequence is TGTGCCAGCAGTTCCCAACAGGGGATCAGGGAGCCCCAGCATTTT.

The gene calls are TRBV3-1 (or the pseudogene TRBV3-2) and TRBJ1-6, with 10 bases lining up with TRBD1. CDR1 is LGHDT, CDR2 YNNKEL, per germline (reference sequence). V lost 4 bases to trimming and J lost 7 bases; unmatched junction nucleotides: 7. The CDR3 contains 16 residues. This CDR3 is CASSPWDRGENSPLHF. DNA for the CDR3: TGTGCCAGCAGCCCGTGGGACAGGGGCGAGAATTCACCCCTCCACTTT.

This sequence joins TRBV7-9 and TRBJ1-2, with D tentatively TRBD1 (6 bases). Trimming cost V 3 bases and J 4 bases, with 12 bases left between them. The CDR3 is made up of 14 amino acids. The germline V gene has CDR1 SEHNR and CDR2 FQNEAQ (reference sequence). CDR3 coding DNA: TGTGCCAGCAGCTTTTCGGACAGAACCTATGGCTACACCTTC. It yields the protein CASSFSDRTYGYTF.

The chain recombines TRBV24-1 with TRBJ2-1; no clear D gene. CDR1 is KGHDR, CDR2 SFDVKD, per germline. V was trimmed by 3 bases and J by 6 bases, leaving 5 bases between them. The CDR3 consists of 12 residues. The CDR3 here is CATSDPFNEQFF. The CDR3, as DNA: TGTGCCACCAGTGATCCCTTCAATGAGCAGTTCTTC.

V usage is TRBV5-8 and J usage is TRBJ2-3; D might be TRBD1 (6 bases). Trimming cost V 4 bases and J 0 bases, with 15 bases left between them. The CDR3 loop spans 16 amino acids. CDR1 is SGHTS and CDR2 is YDEGEE in the germline V gene. The CDR3 DNA is TGTGCCAGCAGCCAGGGGACGGGAACTAGCACAGATACGCAGTATTTT. This sequence encodes CASSQGTGTSTDTQYF.

The V gene is TRBV6-6, the J gene TRBJ1-3; D is undetermined. Looked up from germline, CDR1 is MNHNY and CDR2 is SVGAGI (reference sequence). The CDR3 is 15 amino acids. V was cut by 6 bases and J by 2 bases, with 14 bases left in between. CDR3 DNA sequence: TGTGCCAGCAGGGGAGGAGGGAGTGCTGGAAACACCATATATTTT. Encoded protein: CASRGGGSAGNTIYF.

The CDR3 protein is CASSGTGGKNEQFF. The CDR3 DNA sequence: TGCGCCAGCAGTGGGACAGGGGGAAAGAATGAGCAGTTCTTC. The V and J genes are TRBV10-1 and TRBJ2-1; 10 positions match TRBD1. This CDR3 contains 14 residues. V dropped 4 bases and J dropped 7; count of bases not matched to a gene: 4. Looked up from germline, CDR1 is WNHNN and CDR2 is SYGVQD (reference sequence).

The chain links TRBV27 to TRBJ1-5, with D perhaps TRBD1 (5 bases). Trimming removed 2 bases from V and 11 bases from J, with 13 bases in between. Germline CDR1 and CDR2: MNHEY and SMNVEV (reference sequence). The length of the CDR3 is 13 residues. The CDR3 is CASSLGVAGAQHF. The CDR3 DNA follows: TGTGCCAGCAGTTTAGGGGTGGCGGGGGCCCAGCATTTT.

The chain couples TRBV5-1 to TRBJ2-5, with TRBD2 matching over 9 bases. This CDR3 contains 14 residues. Germline CDR1 and CDR2: SGHRS and YFSETQ. V was clipped by 7 bases and J by 2 bases; unmatched bases: 6. The CDR3 region is CASGSGGLQETQYF. The CDR3 DNA follows: TGCGCCAGCGGTAGCGGGGGCCTACAAGAGACCCAGTACTTC.

A few counts support this clone. The gene calls are TRBV4-2 and TRBJ2-7; 7 nucleotides agree with TRBD2. CDR1 and CDR2 (germline): LGHNA, YNFKEQ. This CDR3 is 15 amino acids long. The junction had 10 bases not matched to a gene; V was cut back by 4 bases and J by 4 bases. The CDR3 reads CASSPKEREGYEQYF. CDR3 DNA: TGTGCCAGCAGCCCTAAGGAGCGGGAAGGATACGAGCAGTACTTC.

The J gene is TRBJ2-5, the V gene TRBV7-9; 8 bases match TRBD2. Unmatched junction bases numbered 8, after V lost 0 bases and J lost 2 bases. The CDR3 covers 17 residues. Looked up from germline, CDR1 is SEHNR and CDR2 is FQNEAQ (reference sequence). The CDR3 DNA reads as TGTGCCAGCAGCTTAGCGAGGGATAGCGGGAATCAAGAGACCCAGTACTTC. Encoded protein: CASSLARDSGNQETQYF.

The chain recombines TRBV19 with TRBJ1-5; D remains ambiguous. The CDR3 has 14 residues. Trimming took 10 bases from V and 0 from J, leaving 13 bases between them. Germline CDR1 reads LNHDA; CDR2 reads SQIVND (reference sequence). The CDR3 spells CATTIGVSNQPQHF. In DNA, the CDR3 is TGTGCCACCACCATCGGGGTTAGCAATCAGCCCCAGCATTTT.

J is TRBJ1-1 and V is TRBV28, with TRBD1 as a possible D gene (6 bases). In germline, CDR1 is MDHEN, CDR2 SYDVKM. Trimming left V 6 bases short and J 1 base short, with 9 bases between. The CDR3 consists of 13 residues. This chain's CDR3 is CASRRTANTEAFF. CDR3 sequence (DNA): TGTGCCAGCAGACGGACAGCGAACACTGAAGCTTTCTTT.

The chain employs TRBV5-4 and TRBJ1-2, with 8 bases lining up with TRBD1. Germline V gene sequence: CDR1 SGHNT, CDR2 YYREEE (reference sequence). The CDR3 extends over 14 amino acids. V lost 4 bases and J lost 6; bases outside the gene matches: 8. The CDR3 DNA follows: TGTGCCAGCAGCAGAGGACAGGGTTCGCATGGCTACACCTTC. As protein: CASSRGQGSHGYTF.

This rearrangement joins TRBV18 to TRBJ1-1; D remains ambiguous. CDR3 length: 15 residues. V lost 0 bases to trimming and J lost 7 bases, with 15 bases between them. Per germline, CDR1 KGHSH and CDR2 LQKENI. CDR3 sequence reads: CASSPPNRPDFEAFF. CDR3 nucleotides: TGTGCCAGCTCACCACCGAATCGGCCCGACTTTGAAGCTTTCTTT.

The chain is built from TRBV28 and TRBJ2-4; D perhaps matches TRBD1 (6 bases). V lost 6 bases, J lost 2 bases, and 8 bases lay in between. Germline loops: CDR1 MDHEN, CDR2 SYDVKM. CDR3 length: 13 residues. CDR3 protein: CASRDSSKNIQYF. Here the CDR3 DNA reads TGTGCCAGCAGGGACAGCTCCAAAAACATTCAGTACTTC.

The chain uses TRBV3-1 (or the pseudogene TRBV3-2) and TRBJ2-1, with D perhaps matching TRBD1 (6 bases). V was pared by 3 bases and J by 9 bases, with 18 bases between. Germline V gene sequence: CDR1 LGHDT, CDR2 YNNKEL (reference sequence). CDR3 length: 15 residues. The CDR3 DNA reads TGTGCCAGCAGCCAGGAGGACAGATGGACTCCTGAGCAGTTCTTC. As protein: CASSQEDRWTPEQFF.

The chain carries TRBV6-6 and TRBJ2-6; possible D gene TRBD2, 5 bases. V dropped 5 bases and J dropped 3 bases, with 23 bases sitting between them. The length of the CDR3 is 19 residues. Germline CDR1 is MNHNY and CDR2 is SVGAGI (reference sequence). The CDR3 region is CASSRLRTSGLGGANVLTF. The CDR3 DNA follows: TGTGCCAGCAGTCGCTTACGGACTTCAGGTCTAGGTGGGGCCAACGTCCTGACTTTC.

This chain links TRBV5-1 with TRBJ2-7; a possible D gene is TRBD2 (5 bases). Per germline, CDR1 SGHRS and CDR2 YFSETQ. This CDR3 is built from 16 residues. V dropped 0 bases and J dropped 0 bases, with 13 bases sitting between them. CDR3 DNA: TGCGCCAGCAGCTTGGATGGTGCGGGCGGCTCCTACGAGCAGTACTTC. Amino acid sequence: CASSLDGAGGSYEQYF.

This chain connects TRBV29-1 to TRBJ2-1; 14 bases are a match to TRBD2. The trim removed 4 bases at V and 7 bases at J, leaving 12 bases unmatched. Looked up from germline, CDR1 is SQVTM and CDR2 is ANQGSEA. This CDR3 has 17 amino acids. In DNA, the CDR3 is TGCAGCGTTGGCCGCACGGGGACTAGCGGGAGTATAAATGAGCAGTTCTTC. Its protein product is CSVGRTGTSGSINEQFF.

The chain is built from TRBV15 and TRBJ2-7; D is ambiguous. Germline V CDR1 and CDR2: LNHNV, YYDKDF (reference sequence). V lost 0 bases and J 6 bases, leaving 15 bases between the germline ends. This CDR3 region has 15 residues. The CDR3 sequence: CATSRDLGRLLEQYF. The CDR3 nucleotides are TGTGCCACCAGCAGAGATTTAGGCAGGCTTCTCGAGCAGTACTTC.